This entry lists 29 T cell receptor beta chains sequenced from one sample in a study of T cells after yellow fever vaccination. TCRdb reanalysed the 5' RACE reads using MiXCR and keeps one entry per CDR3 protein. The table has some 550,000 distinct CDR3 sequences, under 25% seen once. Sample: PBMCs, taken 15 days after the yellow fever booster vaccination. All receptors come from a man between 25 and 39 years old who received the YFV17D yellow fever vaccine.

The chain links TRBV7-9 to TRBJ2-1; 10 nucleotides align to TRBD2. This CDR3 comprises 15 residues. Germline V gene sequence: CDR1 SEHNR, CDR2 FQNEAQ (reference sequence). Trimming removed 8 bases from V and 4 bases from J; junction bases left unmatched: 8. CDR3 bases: TGTGCCAGCCAAACTCTTAGCGGGAGGTACAATGAGCAGTTCTTC. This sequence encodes CASQTLSGRYNEQFF.

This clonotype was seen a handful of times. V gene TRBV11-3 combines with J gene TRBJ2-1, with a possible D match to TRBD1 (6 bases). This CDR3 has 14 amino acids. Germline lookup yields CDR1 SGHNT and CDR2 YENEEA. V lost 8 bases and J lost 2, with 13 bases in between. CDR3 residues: CASSVGGAYNEQFF. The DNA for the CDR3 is TGTGCCAGCTCCGTAGGGGGAGCCTACAATGAGCAGTTCTTC.

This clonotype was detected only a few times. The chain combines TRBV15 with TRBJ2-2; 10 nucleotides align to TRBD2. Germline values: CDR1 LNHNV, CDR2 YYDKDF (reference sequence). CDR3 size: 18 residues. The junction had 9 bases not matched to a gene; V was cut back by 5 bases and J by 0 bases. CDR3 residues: CATSERRAGGTNTGELFF. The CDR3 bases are TGTGCCACCAGCGAGAGGAGAGCGGGAGGGACGAACACCGGGGAGCTGTTTTTT.

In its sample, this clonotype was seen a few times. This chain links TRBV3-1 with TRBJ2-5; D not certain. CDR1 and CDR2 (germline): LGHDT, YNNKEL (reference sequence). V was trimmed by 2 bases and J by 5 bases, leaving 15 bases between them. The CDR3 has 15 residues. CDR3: CASSQSTIAGETQYF. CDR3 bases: TGTGCCAGCAGCCAAAGTACTATAGCTGGCGAGACCCAGTACTTC.

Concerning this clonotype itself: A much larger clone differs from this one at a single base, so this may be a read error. In nucleotides, the CDR3 is TGCGCCAGCAGCTTTGGACAGGGGTACAATGAGCAGTTCTTC. This encodes CASSFGQGYNEQFF. This chain links TRBV5-1 with TRBJ2-1; TRBD1 matches 9 bases. After removal of 2 bases from V and 4 bases from J, the junction contained 1 base not matched to a gene. The CDR3 length is 14 residues. CDR1 is SGHRS, CDR2 YFSETQ, per germline.

The CDR3 is CAISEGPHSGVAQFF. DNA for the CDR3: TGTGCCATCAGTGAGGGCCCTCACAGCGGGGTGGCGCAGTTCTTC. The rearrangement joins TRBV10-3 to TRBJ2-1; 7 bases align to TRBD2. The CDR3 extends over 15 amino acids. Germline V gene data show CDR1 as ENHRY and CDR2 as SYGVKD. The V segment lost 2 bases and the J segment 12 bases; nucleotides outside the gene matches: 13.

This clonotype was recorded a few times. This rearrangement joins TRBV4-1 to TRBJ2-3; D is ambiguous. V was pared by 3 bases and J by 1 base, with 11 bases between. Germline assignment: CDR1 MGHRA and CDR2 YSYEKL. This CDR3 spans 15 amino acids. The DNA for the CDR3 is TGCGCCAGCAGCCACTCCTCCTTTGGCACAGATACGCAGTATTTT. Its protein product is CASSHSSFGTDTQYF.

The CDR3 DNA reads TGTGCCAGCAGTTTTGGGGGCAGTGGCTACACCTTC. Translated, it gives CASSFGGSGYTF. This sequence joins TRBV12-3 or TRBV12-4 and TRBJ1-2; D may be TRBD1 (6 bases). The CDR3 length is 12 residues. The germline V and J ends were trimmed by 3 bases and 7 bases, with 9 bases remaining between them.

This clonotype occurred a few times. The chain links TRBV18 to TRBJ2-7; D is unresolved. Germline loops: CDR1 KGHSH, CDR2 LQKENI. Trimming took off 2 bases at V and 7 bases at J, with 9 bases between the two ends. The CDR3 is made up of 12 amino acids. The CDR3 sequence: CASSPDAREQYF. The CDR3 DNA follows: TGTGCCAGCTCACCAGATGCCAGGGAGCAGTACTTC.

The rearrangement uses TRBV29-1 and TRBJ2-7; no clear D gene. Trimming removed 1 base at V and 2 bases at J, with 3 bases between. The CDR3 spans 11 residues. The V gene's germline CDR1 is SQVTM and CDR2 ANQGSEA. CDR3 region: CSVEAPYEQYF. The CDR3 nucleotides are TGCAGCGTTGAAGCCCCCTACGAGCAGTACTTC.

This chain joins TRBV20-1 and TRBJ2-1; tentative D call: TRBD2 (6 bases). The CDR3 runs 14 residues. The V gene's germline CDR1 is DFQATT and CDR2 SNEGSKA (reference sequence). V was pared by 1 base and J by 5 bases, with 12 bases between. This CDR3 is CSARGGTGDNEQFF. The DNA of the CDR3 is TGCAGTGCTAGAGGCGGGACGGGGGACAATGAGCAGTTCTTC.

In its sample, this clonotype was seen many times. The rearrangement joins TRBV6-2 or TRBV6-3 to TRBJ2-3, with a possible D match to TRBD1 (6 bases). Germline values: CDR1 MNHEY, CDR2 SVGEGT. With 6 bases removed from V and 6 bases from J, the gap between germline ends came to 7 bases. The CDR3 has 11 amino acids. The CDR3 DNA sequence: TGTGCCAGCAGCCAGGGGGATACGCAGTATTTT. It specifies CASSQGDTQYF.

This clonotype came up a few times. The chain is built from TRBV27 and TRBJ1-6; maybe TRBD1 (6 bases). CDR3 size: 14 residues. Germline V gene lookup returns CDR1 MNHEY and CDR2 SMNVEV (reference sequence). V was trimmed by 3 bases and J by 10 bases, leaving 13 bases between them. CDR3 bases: TGTGCCAGCAGTTTTGGGGGGCCCAACTCACCCCTCCACTTT. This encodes CASSFGGPNSPLHF.

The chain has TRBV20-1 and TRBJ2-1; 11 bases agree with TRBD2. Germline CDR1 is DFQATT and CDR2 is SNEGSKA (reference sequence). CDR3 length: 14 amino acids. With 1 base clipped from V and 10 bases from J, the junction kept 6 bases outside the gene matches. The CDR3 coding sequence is TGCAGTGCTAGAGCTACTAGCGGGAGATGGGAGCAGTTCTTC. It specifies CSARATSGRWEQFF.

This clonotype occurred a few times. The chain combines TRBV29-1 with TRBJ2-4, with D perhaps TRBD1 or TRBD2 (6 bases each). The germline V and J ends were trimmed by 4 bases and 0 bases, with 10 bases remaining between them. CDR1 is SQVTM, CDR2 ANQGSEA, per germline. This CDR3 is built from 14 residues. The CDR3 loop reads CSVGGGIAKNIQYF. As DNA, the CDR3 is TGCAGCGTTGGAGGGGGGATAGCCAAAAACATTCAGTACTTC.

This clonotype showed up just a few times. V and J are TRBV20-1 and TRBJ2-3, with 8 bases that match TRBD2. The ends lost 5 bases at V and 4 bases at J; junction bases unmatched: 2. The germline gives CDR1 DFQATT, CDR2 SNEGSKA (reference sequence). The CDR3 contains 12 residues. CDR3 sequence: CSAQRESDTQYF. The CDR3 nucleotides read TGCAGTGCTCAGCGGGAGTCAGATACGCAGTATTTT.

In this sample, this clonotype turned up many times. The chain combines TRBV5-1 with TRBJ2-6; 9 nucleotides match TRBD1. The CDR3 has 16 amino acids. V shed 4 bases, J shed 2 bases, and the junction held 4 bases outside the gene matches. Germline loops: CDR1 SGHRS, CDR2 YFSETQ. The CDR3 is CASSPGQGTGANVLTF. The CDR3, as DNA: TGCGCCAGCAGCCCTGGACAGGGGACTGGGGCCAACGTCCTGACTTTC. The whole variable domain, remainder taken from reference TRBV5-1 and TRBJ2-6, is KAGVTQTPRYLIKTRGQQVTLSCSPISGHRSVSWYQQTPGQGLQFLFEYFSETQRNKGNFPGRFSGRQFSNSRSEMNVSTLELGDSALYLCASSPGQGTGANVLTFGAGSRLTVL.

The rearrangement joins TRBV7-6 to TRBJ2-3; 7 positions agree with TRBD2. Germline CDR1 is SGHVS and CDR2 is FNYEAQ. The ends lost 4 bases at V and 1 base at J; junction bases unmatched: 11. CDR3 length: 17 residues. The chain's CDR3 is CASSSGPSGGRTDTQYF. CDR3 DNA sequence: TGTGCCAGCAGCTCGGGGCCTAGCGGAGGGCGCACAGATACGCAGTATTTT.

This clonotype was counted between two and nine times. The CDR3 DNA follows: TGCAGCGTTGCGGACTTAACGAGAACTGAAGCTTTCTTT. Translating gives CSVADLTRTEAFF. This rearrangement joins TRBV29-1 to TRBJ1-1; no definite D call. V was pared by 4 bases and J by 5 bases, with 14 bases between. Germline values: CDR1 SQVTM, CDR2 ANQGSEA. The CDR3 runs to 13 residues.

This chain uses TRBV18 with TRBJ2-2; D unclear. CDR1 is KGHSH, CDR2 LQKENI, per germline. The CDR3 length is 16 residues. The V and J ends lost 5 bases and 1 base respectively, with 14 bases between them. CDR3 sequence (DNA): TGTGCCAGCTCAACGCCCGCTGACAAGAACACCGGGGAGCTGTTTTTT. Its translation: CASSTPADKNTGELFF. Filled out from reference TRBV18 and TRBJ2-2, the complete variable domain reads NAGVMQNPRHLVRRRGQEARLRCSPMKGHSHVYWYRQLPEEGLKFMVYLQKENIIDESGMPKERFSAEFPKEGPSILRIQQVVRGDSAAYFCASSTPADKNTGELFFGEGSRLTVL.

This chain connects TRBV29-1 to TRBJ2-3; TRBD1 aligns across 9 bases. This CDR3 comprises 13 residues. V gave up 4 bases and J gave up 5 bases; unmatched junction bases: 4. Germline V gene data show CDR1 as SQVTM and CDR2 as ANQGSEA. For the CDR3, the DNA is TGCAGCGTTGTACAGGGGGCGGGAGATACGCAGTATTTT. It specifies CSVVQGAGDTQYF.

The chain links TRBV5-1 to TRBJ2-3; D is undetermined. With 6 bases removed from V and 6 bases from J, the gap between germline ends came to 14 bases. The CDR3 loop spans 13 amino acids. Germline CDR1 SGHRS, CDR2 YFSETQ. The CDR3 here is CASKLVGIDTQYF. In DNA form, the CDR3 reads TGCGCCAGCAAGCTAGTTGGCATTGATACGCAGTATTTT.

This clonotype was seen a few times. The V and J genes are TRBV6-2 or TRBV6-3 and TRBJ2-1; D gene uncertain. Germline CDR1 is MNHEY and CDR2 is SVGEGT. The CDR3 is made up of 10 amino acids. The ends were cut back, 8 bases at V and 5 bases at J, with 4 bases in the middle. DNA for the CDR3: TGTGCCAGCGGCAACAATGAGCAGTTCTTC. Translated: CASGNNEQFF.

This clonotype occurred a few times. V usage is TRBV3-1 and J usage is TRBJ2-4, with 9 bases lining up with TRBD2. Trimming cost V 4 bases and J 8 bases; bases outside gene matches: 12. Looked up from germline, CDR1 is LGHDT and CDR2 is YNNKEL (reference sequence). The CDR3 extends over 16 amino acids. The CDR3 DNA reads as TGTGCCAGCAGCCCCAGCCCCTCTAGCGGGATTTACATTCAGTACTTC. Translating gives CASSPSPSSGIYIQYF. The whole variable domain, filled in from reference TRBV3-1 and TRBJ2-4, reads DTAVSQTPKYLVTQMGNDKSIKCEQNLGHDTMYWYKQDSKKFLKIMFSYNNKELIINETVPNRFSPKSPDKAHLNLHINSLELGDSAVYFCASSPSPSSGIYIQYFGAGTRLSVL.

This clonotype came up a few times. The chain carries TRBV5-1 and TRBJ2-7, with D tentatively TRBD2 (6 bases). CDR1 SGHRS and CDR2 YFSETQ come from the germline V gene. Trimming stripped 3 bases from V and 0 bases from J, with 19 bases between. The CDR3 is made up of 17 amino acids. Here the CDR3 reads CASSWGDGQPSSYEQYF. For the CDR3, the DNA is TGCGCCAGCAGCTGGGGGGATGGACAACCGAGCTCCTACGAGCAGTACTTC.

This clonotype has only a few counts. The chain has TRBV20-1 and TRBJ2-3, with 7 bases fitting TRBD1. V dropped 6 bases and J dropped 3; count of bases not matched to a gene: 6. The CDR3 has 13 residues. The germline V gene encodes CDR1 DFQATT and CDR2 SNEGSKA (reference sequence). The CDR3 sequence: CSASDRVTDTQYF. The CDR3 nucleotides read TGCAGTGCGTCAGACAGGGTTACAGATACGCAGTATTTT.

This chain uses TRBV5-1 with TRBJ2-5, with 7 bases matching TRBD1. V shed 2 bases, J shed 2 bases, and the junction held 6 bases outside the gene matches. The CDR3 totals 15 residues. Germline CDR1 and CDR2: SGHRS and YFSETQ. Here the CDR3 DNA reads TGCGCCAGCAGCTTAATAGGGACAGCACAAGAGACCCAGTACTTC. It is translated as CASSLIGTAQETQYF.

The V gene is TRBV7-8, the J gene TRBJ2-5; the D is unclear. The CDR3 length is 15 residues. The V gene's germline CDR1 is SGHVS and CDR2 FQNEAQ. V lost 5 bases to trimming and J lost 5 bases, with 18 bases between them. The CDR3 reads CASSPGRADLETQYF. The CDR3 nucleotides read TGTGCCAGCAGCCCCGGCAGAGCCGATTTGGAGACCCAGTACTTC.

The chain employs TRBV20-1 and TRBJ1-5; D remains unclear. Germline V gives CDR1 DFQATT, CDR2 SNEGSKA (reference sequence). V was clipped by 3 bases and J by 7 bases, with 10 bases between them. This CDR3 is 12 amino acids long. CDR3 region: CSASSISQPQHF. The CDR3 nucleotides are TGCAGTGCTAGTTCTATAAGCCAGCCCCAGCATTTT.